The next 21 T cell receptor beta chains were all read from a single sample in a study of radiation and T cells in renal cell carcinoma. Noted time point: blood 4 weeks post-SBRT, at nephrectomy. Treatment meaning: 15 Gy SBRT to primary tumor, nephrectomy 4 weeks later. Clones were read by immunoSEQ multiplex PCR, and TCRdb kept only the in-frame ones, dropping some. The sample records 150,000 to 200,000 clones, approximately 90% being singletons. The specimen was blood, collected from a patient whose treatment included radiotherapy and nephrectomy. All receptors come from a woman aged 45-65 years with renal cell carcinoma.

J is TRBJ1-2 and V is TRBV15; weak D call: TRBD1 (6 bases). Trimming removed 6 bases at V and 7 bases at J, with 18 bases between. CDR1 is LNHNV and CDR2 is YYDKDF in the germline V gene (reference sequence). This CDR3 has 14 residues. CDR3 sequence: CATRLGGRFVGYTF. As DNA, the CDR3 is TGTGCCACCAGGTTGGGGGGCAGATTCGTTGGCTACACCTTC.

This rearrangement joins TRBV7-9 to TRBJ2-2; the match to TRBD1 covers 7 bases. Trimming cost V 4 bases and J 0 bases; bases outside gene matches: 5. Germline V gene sequence: CDR1 SEHNR, CDR2 FQNEAQ (reference sequence). The CDR3 extends over 16 amino acids. The CDR3 is CASSSRDSANTGELFF. The CDR3 bases are TGTGCCAGCAGCTCCCGGGACAGCGCGAACACCGGGGAGCTGTTTTTT.

This clone was seen just once. The chain has TRBV4-2 and TRBJ2-7, with 8 bases fitting TRBD2. In germline, CDR1 is LGHNA, CDR2 YNFKEQ. V shed 0 bases and J 3 bases; nucleotides not matched to a gene: 7. The CDR3 has 16 residues. The CDR3 protein is CASSQDSAGALYEQYF. CDR3 coding DNA: TGTGCCAGCAGCCAAGATTCAGCGGGGGCCCTCTACGAGCAGTACTTC.

This chain links TRBV30 with TRBJ1-6; no clear D. The V end lost 5 bases, the J end lost 7 bases, and 15 bases lay between the germline ends. Germline values: CDR1 GTSNPN, CDR2 SVGIG (reference sequence). This CDR3 has 14 amino acids. CDR3 sequence reads: CAWSVGHANSPLHF. Here the CDR3 DNA reads TGTGCCTGGTCCGTGGGCCACGCCAATTCACCCCTCCACTTT.

The chain has TRBV5-5 and TRBJ2-1, with unresolved D. Germline V gene sequence: CDR1 SGHKS, CDR2 YYEKEE (reference sequence). Trimming stripped 0 bases from V and 3 bases from J, with 10 bases between. The CDR3 has 15 amino acids. CDR3 nucleotide sequence: TGTGCCAGCAGCTTGGGAGGACGGAGCTACAATGAGCAGTTCTTC. Translated, it gives CASSLGGRSYNEQFF.

The J gene is TRBJ1-1, the V gene TRBV29-1; 7 bases line up with TRBD1. The germline gives CDR1 SQVTM, CDR2 ANQGSEA. The CDR3 length is 12 residues. Losses at the gene ends were 8 bases for V and 0 bases for J; bases not matched to a gene: 3. The CDR3 sequence is CSTGQMNTEAFF. CDR3 in DNA: TGCAGCACGGGACAGATGAACACTGAAGCTTTCTTT.

V and J are TRBV19 and TRBJ2-1; 7 bases align to TRBD1. Germline V gene sequence: CDR1 LNHDA, CDR2 SQIVND (reference sequence). Unmatched junction bases numbered 14, after V lost 3 bases and J lost 12 bases. The CDR3 spans 15 residues. In DNA, the CDR3 is TGTGCCAGTAGTATCGACAGGGACCCCTTTAGAAGGCAGTTCTTC. Its translation is CASSIDRDPFRRQFF.

V is TRBV4-2 and J is TRBJ2-1, with D perhaps TRBD1 (7 bases). The V and J ends lost 3 bases and 4 bases respectively, with 16 bases between them. Germline values: CDR1 LGHNA, CDR2 YNFKEQ. This CDR3 region has 16 residues. The CDR3 protein is CASSQDGGGIYNEQFF. The CDR3 nucleotides read TGTGCCAGCAGCCAGGACGGAGGGGGCATTTACAATGAGCAGTTCTTC.

This sequence joins TRBV5-4 and TRBJ2-7; 8 bases are a match to TRBD1. Germline values: CDR1 SGHNT, CDR2 YYREEE (reference sequence). The CDR3 length is 15 residues. J lost 5 bases, V lost 4 bases, and 11 bases had no gene match. CDR3 nucleotide sequence: TGTGCCAGCAGCCCCAGGACAGGGTCGTTAGACGAGCAGTACTTC. Its translation is CASSPRTGSLDEQYF.

This clone was seen just once. The genes are TRBV7-9 and TRBJ1-6; D is uncertain. The CDR3 has 13 residues. Germline-derived CDR1 and CDR2 are SEHNR and FQNEAQ (reference sequence). The V and J ends lost 7 bases and 7 bases respectively, with 11 bases between them. In nucleotides, the CDR3 is TGTGCCAGCAACGAAGACGGCAATTCACCCCTCCACTTT. The encoded protein is CASNEDGNSPLHF.

J is TRBJ2-3 and V is TRBV19, with TRBD1 matching 7 bases. The germline CDR1 and CDR2 sequences are LNHDA and SQIVND (reference sequence). The CDR3 runs 17 residues. The junction had 12 bases not matched to a gene; V was cut back by 6 bases and J by 0 bases. The CDR3 bases are TGTGCCAGTAGCGACGGGACAGACACTACTAGCACAGATACGCAGTATTTT. It codes for CASSDGTDTTSTDTQYF.

This clone was counted only a few times. The chain carries TRBV5-1 and TRBJ1-1, with no clear D. V shed 0 bases and J shed 1 base, with 7 bases lying between them. The length of the CDR3 is 14 residues. The germline gives CDR1 SGHRS, CDR2 YFSETQ. CDR3 coding DNA: TGCGCCAGCAGCTTGGGAAGAACGAACACTGAAGCTTTCTTT. Amino acid sequence: CASSLGRTNTEAFF.

This rearrangement joins TRBV7-9 to TRBJ2-3; D remains unclear. Germline lookup yields CDR1 SEHNR and CDR2 FQNEAQ (reference sequence). V lost 8 bases and J 2 bases, leaving 8 bases between the germline ends. This CDR3 contains 12 residues. Written as DNA, the CDR3 is TGTGCCAGCCGACCCCTCACAGATACGCAGTATTTT. Translated: CASRPLTDTQYF.

The V and J genes are TRBV19 and TRBJ1-2, with D possibly TRBD1 on 5 matching bases. Germline loops: CDR1 LNHDA, CDR2 SQIVND (reference sequence). Trimming took off 7 bases at V and 5 bases at J, with 29 bases between the two ends. The CDR3 sequence is 18 residues long. The CDR3: CASTTPGRGKGKTYGYTF. The CDR3 DNA follows: TGTGCCAGTACCACCCCAGGACGGGGGAAGGGGAAAACTTATGGCTACACCTTC.

V and J are TRBV7-9 and TRBJ2-7; TRBD1 aligns across 8 bases. The CDR3 is made up of 15 amino acids. The germline V gene has CDR1 SEHNR and CDR2 FQNEAQ (reference sequence). The J segment lost 3 bases and the V segment lost 5 bases, leaving 9 bases of the junction unmatched. As DNA, the CDR3 is TGTGCCAGCAGCCCCACCGGGACAGGCCTCTACGAGCAGTACTTC. Its translation is CASSPTGTGLYEQYF.

This chain connects TRBV18 to TRBJ1-1; TRBD1 aligns across 7 bases. This CDR3 is 12 amino acids long. The V gene's germline CDR1 is KGHSH and CDR2 LQKENI. J was trimmed by 7 bases and V by 3 bases; bases with no gene match: 2. The CDR3 sequence: CASSPGTDEAFF. CDR3 in DNA: TGTGCCAGCTCACCGGGGACAGATGAAGCTTTCTTT.

The chain carries TRBV18 and TRBJ2-2, with 12 bases lining up with TRBD2. CDR3 length: 15 amino acids. From germline, CDR1 is KGHSH and CDR2 LQKENI. V lost 8 bases, J lost 0 bases, and 1 base stayed unmatched. The CDR3: CASRLAGANTGELFF. CDR3 sequence (DNA): TGTGCCAGCCGACTAGCGGGGGCGAACACCGGGGAGCTGTTTTTT.

Of note for this clone: Other DNA sequences from this sample encode an identical CDR3 as well. The gene calls are TRBV2 and TRBJ1-1; unclear D gene. Trimming shortened V by 4 bases and J by 1 base, and 7 bases separated the two germline ends. Germline V gene lookup returns CDR1 SNHLY and CDR2 FYNNEI. This CDR3 contains 13 residues. CDR3 protein: CASSGQRNTEAFF. The CDR3 region has the DNA TGTGCCAGCAGTGGGCAGAGGAACACTGAAGCTTTCTTT.

The chain couples TRBV30 to TRBJ1-5; TRBD1 agrees at 7 bases. V gave up 5 bases and J gave up 6 bases; unmatched junction bases: 7. Per germline, CDR1 GTSNPN and CDR2 SVGIG (reference sequence). The CDR3 length is 13 residues. DNA of the CDR3: TGTGCCTGGGCCTTGACAGGGAGTCAGCCCCAGCATTTT. It is translated as CAWALTGSQPQHF.

This chain uses TRBV11-2 with TRBJ2-3; D might be TRBD2 (6 bases). This CDR3 is 14 amino acids long. V gave up 5 bases and J gave up 1 base, with 10 bases separating them. The V gene's germline CDR1 is SGHAT and CDR2 FQNNGV. CDR3 DNA: TGTGCCAGCAGCCGGGACTCAGGCACAGATACGCAGTATTTT. This gives the protein CASSRDSGTDTQYF.

The rearrangement uses TRBV7-2 and TRBJ2-5, with D perhaps given as TRBD1 or TRBD2 (7 bases each). Germline assignment: CDR1 SGHTA and CDR2 FQGNSA. V lost 4 bases and J lost 3, with 15 bases in between. The CDR3 is 15 residues long. CDR3 sequence: CASSSKTGREETQYF. The CDR3 nucleotides are TGTGCCAGCAGCTCCAAGACAGGGAGGGAAGAGACCCAGTACTTC. The complete variable domain, with remaining parts taken from reference TRBV7-2 and TRBJ2-5, reads GAGVSQSPSNKVTEKGKDVELRCDPISGHTALYWYRQSLGQGLEFLIYFQGNSAPDKSGLPSDRFSAERTGGSVSTLTIQRTQQEDSAVYLCASSSKTGREETQYFGPGTRLLVL.